This TCR beta chain comes out of a study of post-analysis software for immune sequencing data. This clonotype was observed a few times. The antigen is undetermined. The authors incorporated unique molecular identifiers into the TCR beta cDNA libraries. In TCRdb, the PCR reads were re-called with MiXCR into one record per CDR3 protein. This sample has a few hundred thousand distinct CDR3 sequences, with more than 30% found just once. Study-level findings and limits: Among multiple sclerosis patients, normalized Chao1 diversity was significantly below that of controls.

The TCR comes from a girl aged 2-15 years with multiple sclerosis. The sequenced sample was blood.

The DNA of the CDR3 is TGTGCCAGCCCCCCCGAAAATACGCAGTATTTT. It translates to CASPPENTQYF. The gene calls are TRBV7-9 and TRBJ2-3; D is unresolved. Germline CDR1 and CDR2: SEHNR and FQNEAQ (reference sequence). CDR3 length: 11 amino acids. V was cut by 8 bases and J by 7 bases, with 10 bases left in between.